These 11 T cell receptor beta chains were all obtained from the same sample, sequenced in a study of blood T cell repertoires in COVID-19 (dated by TCRdb to the early 2020s). The protocol used for the library was the immunoSEQ multiplex PCR assay. TCRdb obtained this table from immuneACCESS and retained in-frame rearrangements with V and J assigned. These tables miss some clones; where compared with another copy, unresolved V genes account for less than half of the shortfall, and the remainder is unexplained. Counted in this sample were over 70,000 clones; less than 95% of them appeared once. The leading ten clones occupy around 2.3% of the sample. The sequenced sample consisted of peripheral blood. The receptors shown here come from a human donor with active COVID-19. The donor label of this sample is uncertain.

This chain connects TRBV29-1 to TRBJ2-7; D is perhaps TRBD1 (5 bases). Germline V gene data show CDR1 as SQVTM and CDR2 as ANQGSEA. CDR3 size: 11 residues. Trimming removed 4 bases at V and 6 bases at J, with 10 bases between. In DNA, the CDR3 is TGCAGCGTTGTTGTACAGGTCGAGCAGTACTTC. Translation: CSVVVQVEQYF.

This sequence joins TRBV5-8 and TRBJ1-1, with D uncertain. The CDR3 contains 12 residues. Looked up from germline, CDR1 is SGHTS and CDR2 is YDEGEE. Trimming removed 0 bases from V and 10 bases from J, with 10 bases in between. The CDR3 reads CASSLGSLVAFF. CDR3 nucleotides: TGTGCCAGCAGCTTGGGCAGTCTGGTAGCTTTCTTT.

J is TRBJ2-7 and V is TRBV5-1; 10 bases line up with TRBD1. From germline, CDR1 is SGHRS and CDR2 YFSETQ. J was trimmed by 9 bases and V by 3 bases; bases with no gene match: 6. This CDR3 has 13 residues. The CDR3 loop is CASSSGQGVGQYF. The CDR3 bases are TGCGCCAGCAGCTCCGGACAGGGGGTCGGGCAGTACTTC.

CDR3 DNA: TGTGCCAGCAGCATACAGCTTAGCTCCTACAATGAGCAGTTCTTC. Its protein product is CASSIQLSSYNEQFF. The gene calls are TRBV5-6 and TRBJ2-1, with D uncertain. From germline, CDR1 is SGHDT and CDR2 YYEEEE. The CDR3 is made up of 15 amino acids. The ends were cut back, 4 bases at V and 0 bases at J, with 11 bases in the middle. Based on the CDR3 plus reference TRBV5-6 and TRBJ2-1, the full variable domain is DAGVTQSPTHLIKTRGQQVTLRCSPKSGHDTVSWYQQALGQGPQFIFQYYEEEERQRGNFPDRFSGHQFPNYSSELNVNALLLGDSALYLCASSIQLSSYNEQFFGPGTRLTVL.

The rearrangement uses TRBV29-1 and TRBJ1-2, with 8 nucleotides matching TRBD1. Losses at the gene ends were 1 base for V and 7 bases for J; bases not matched to a gene: 11. CDR3 length: 15 residues. In germline, CDR1 is SQVTM, CDR2 ANQGSEA. The CDR3 coding sequence is TGCAGCGTTGAAGGGGGACAGGCGACGGGGAGTGGCTACACCTTC. Translated: CSVEGGQATGSGYTF.

The gene calls are TRBV7-3 and TRBJ2-2; 8 nucleotides align to TRBD1. The length of the CDR3 is 15 residues. Germline V gene lookup returns CDR1 SGHTA and CDR2 FQGTGA. The trim removed 5 bases at V and 2 bases at J, leaving 4 bases unmatched. The CDR3 region has the DNA TGTGCCAGCAGCAACGCAGGGGGCAACACCGGGGAGCTGTTTTTT. Translated, it gives CASSNAGGNTGELFF.

This clone has just one count. The V and J genes are TRBV7-8 and TRBJ2-7, with D perhaps TRBD2 (5 bases). CDR3 size: 15 residues. V was cut by 3 bases and J by 3 bases, with 15 bases left in between. CDR1 SGHVS and CDR2 FQNEAQ come from the germline V gene. In DNA, the CDR3 is TGTGCCAGCAGCTTCGGACTCACCGCCGACTACGAGCAGTACTTC. Its protein is CASSFGLTADYEQYF.

The chain couples TRBV7-8 to TRBJ2-7, with unresolved D. There are 13 residues in the CDR3. The germline CDR1 and CDR2 sequences are SGHVS and FQNEAQ. V lost 4 bases to trimming and J lost 4 bases, with 11 bases between them. As DNA, the CDR3 is TGTGCCAGCAGCTCACCCCGTAGTTACGAGCAGTACTTC. Translation: CASSSPRSYEQYF.

This chain uses TRBV19 with TRBJ2-1; D perhaps matches TRBD2 (5 bases). The CDR3 is 16 amino acids. The V end lost 4 bases, the J end lost 0 bases, and 13 bases lay between the germline ends. Per germline, CDR1 LNHDA and CDR2 SQIVND (reference sequence). In DNA, the CDR3 is TGTGCCAGTAGTACTTGGACGGGGAGCTCCTACAATGAGCAGTTCTTC. Translation gives CASSTWTGSSYNEQFF.

V gene TRBV6-1 combines with J gene TRBJ1-2; tentative D call: TRBD1 (5 bases). There are 14 residues in the CDR3. CDR1 and CDR2 (germline): MNHNS, SASEGT. The V and J ends lost 2 bases and 4 bases respectively, with 11 bases between them. The DNA of the CDR3 is TGTGCCAGCAGTGAACAGGGAAACCCCTATGGCTACACCTTC. It yields the protein CASSEQGNPYGYTF.

V is TRBV4-3 and J is TRBJ2-3; TRBD2 matches 7 bases. With V trimmed by 1 base and J by 1 base, 2 bases remained unmatched. Germline V lookup: CDR1 LGHNA, CDR2 YSLEER. The CDR3 loop spans 15 amino acids. The CDR3 DNA sequence: TGCGCCAGCAGCCAAGTCAGCGGGGGCACAGATACGCAGTATTTT. Encoded protein: CASSQVSGGTDTQYF.